Listed below are T cell receptor beta chains from one sample, sequenced in a study of blood T cell repertoires in COVID-19. Assay: immunoSEQ multiplex PCR; the TCRdb copy retains only in-frame clones and omits some. The table shows almost 100,000 clones, with roughly nine tenths occurring only once. Sequenced: peripheral blood. The receptors derive from a man aged 45-60 years with acute or convalescent COVID-19. The CDR3 runs from the conserved cysteine through the conserved F or W. A D gene is named only where the DNA matches it firmly. Where a row states a size, it is once, few, many or the class of an expanded clone; other rows omit it.

V gene: TRBV14; D gene: TRBD1; J gene: TRBJ1-2; clone size: NA; CDR3 protein: CASSQVRNRGRDGYTF; CDR3 DNA: TGTGCCAGCAGCCAAGTCAGGAACAGGGGGAGAGATGGCTACACCTTC
V gene: TRBV5-1; D gene: TRBD2; J gene: TRBJ2-7; clone size: once; CDR3 protein: CASSLTRTSGSYEQYF; CDR3 DNA: TGCGCCAGCAGCTTGACTAGGACTAGCGGGAGTTACGAGCAGTACTTC
V gene: TRBV7-9; D gene: TRBD1; J gene: TRBJ1-1; clone size: NA; CDR3 protein: CASSLGQGEPDTEAFF; CDR3 DNA: TGTGCCAGCAGCTTGGGACAGGGGGAACCAGACACTGAAGCTTTCTTT
V gene: TRBV7-9; D gene: TRBD1; J gene: TRBJ1-2; clone size: NA; CDR3 protein: CASSGSSGTVGLGYTF; CDR3 DNA: TGTGCCAGCAGCGGCTCCTCCGGGACAGTGGGTTTAGGCTACACCTTC
V gene: TRBV2; D gene: NA; J gene: TRBJ1-5; clone size: NA; CDR3 protein: CASRGGVGQPQHF; CDR3 DNA: TGTGCCAGCAGAGGAGGGGTCGGGCAGCCCCAGCATTTT
V gene: TRBV27; D gene: TRBD2; J gene: TRBJ2-7; clone size: once; CDR3 protein: CASRTGTSPTEQYF; CDR3 DNA: TGTGCCAGCAGGACCGGGACTAGCCCAACCGAGCAGTACTTC
V gene: TRBV4-1; D gene: TRBD1; J gene: TRBJ1-2; clone size: NA; CDR3 protein: CASSHMGQTNYGYTF; CDR3 DNA: TGCGCCAGCAGCCATATGGGACAGACTAACTATGGCTACACCTTC
V gene: TRBV6-5; D gene: NA; J gene: TRBJ1-2; clone size: NA; CDR3 protein: CASSQGGMWSYGYTF; CDR3 DNA: TGTGCCAGCAGTCAGGGAGGGATGTGGAGCTATGGCTACACCTTC
V gene: TRBV7-9; D gene: TRBD2; J gene: TRBJ2-2; clone size: NA; CDR3 protein: CASSYGLAGVGAGELFF; CDR3 DNA: TGTGCCAGCAGTTACGGACTAGCGGGAGTAGGGGCCGGGGAGCTGTTTTTT
V gene: TRBV5-4; D gene: NA; J gene: TRBJ1-1; clone size: once; CDR3 protein: CASSFFSNRNTEAFF; CDR3 DNA: TGTGCCAGCAGCTTCTTCTCTAACAGGAACACTGAAGCTTTCTTT
V gene: TRBV5-1; D gene: TRBD2; J gene: TRBJ2-1; clone size: NA; CDR3 protein: CASSSSGTSVNNEQFF; CDR3 DNA: TGCGCCAGCAGCTCCTCCGGGACTAGCGTAAACAATGAGCAGTTCTTC
V gene: TRBV11-1; D gene: NA; J gene: TRBJ1-1; clone size: many; CDR3 protein: CASSPHGGLNTEAFF; CDR3 DNA: TGTGCCAGCAGCCCTCACGGGGGACTGAACACTGAAGCTTTCTTT
V gene: TRBV25-1; D gene: TRBD1; J gene: TRBJ2-7; clone size: once; CDR3 protein: CASSEYVETGGTYEQYF; CDR3 DNA: TGTGCCAGCAGTGAATATGTAGAGACAGGGGGAACCTACGAGCAGTACTTC
V gene: TRBV5-7; D gene: TRBD1; J gene: TRBJ1-1; clone size: once; CDR3 protein: CASSFYRDRANTEAFF; CDR3 DNA: TGTGCCAGCAGCTTTTACAGGGACAGGGCGAACACTGAAGCTTTCTTT
V gene: TRBV7-3; D gene: NA; J gene: TRBJ2-2; clone size: NA; CDR3 protein: CASSLNSGGTGELFF; CDR3 DNA: TGTGCCAGCAGCTTAAACTCAGGAGGCACCGGGGAGCTGTTTTTT
V gene: TRBV6-2/TRBV6-3; D gene: TRBD1; J gene: TRBJ2-2; clone size: NA; CDR3 protein: CASSWTNGQGGSGELFF; CDR3 DNA: TGTGCCAGCAGTTGGACAAACGGACAGGGTGGAAGCGGGGAGCTGTTTTTT
V gene: TRBV9; D gene: TRBD2; J gene: TRBJ2-1; clone size: NA; CDR3 protein: CASSAPSGRNEQFF; CDR3 DNA: TGTGCCAGCAGCGCCCCTAGCGGGAGGAATGAGCAGTTCTTC
V gene: TRBV19; D gene: NA; J gene: TRBJ2-7; clone size: NA; CDR3 protein: CASSIPGQAYEQYF; CDR3 DNA: TGTGCCAGTAGTATACCGGGACAAGCCTACGAGCAGTACTTC
V gene: TRBV7-9; D gene: TRBD1; J gene: TRBJ1-1; clone size: NA; CDR3 protein: CASSLSGQGSDTEAFF; CDR3 DNA: TGTGCCAGCAGCTTAAGCGGACAGGGGAGTGACACTGAAGCTTTCTTT
V gene: TRBV6-1; D gene: NA; J gene: TRBJ1-6; clone size: NA; CDR3 protein: CASSDMFRADSPLHF; CDR3 DNA: TGTGCCAGCAGTGATATGTTCAGGGCTGATTCACCCCTCCACTTT
V gene: TRBV30; D gene: TRBD1; J gene: TRBJ2-7; clone size: NA; CDR3 protein: CASSPGQGVSYEQYF; CDR3 DNA: TGTGCCTCCTCCCCGGGCCAGGGGGTTTCCTACGAGCAGTACTTC
V gene: TRBV7-9; D gene: TRBD2; J gene: TRBJ2-1; clone size: few; CDR3 protein: CASPAGVYNEQFF; CDR3 DNA: TGTGCCAGCCCAGCGGGAGTCTACAATGAGCAGTTCTTC
V gene: TRBV5-1; D gene: NA; J gene: TRBJ2-7; clone size: NA; CDR3 protein: CASSQQQGPRQYF; CDR3 DNA: TGCGCCAGCAGCCAACAACAGGGACCTAGGCAGTACTTC
V gene: TRBV7-9; D gene: TRBD1; J gene: TRBJ1-4; clone size: NA; CDR3 protein: CASSRQGARYEKLFF; CDR3 DNA: TGTGCCAGCAGTCGGCAGGGGGCGAGGTATGAAAAACTGTTTTTT